These 13 T cell receptor beta chains came from one sample sequenced in a study of T cells in Graves' hyperthyroidism and ophthalmopathy. Amplified regions were TCR beta CDR3 sequences from RNA transcripts. The HTBI primer set was used in a first-round RT-PCR of the TCR CDR3. TCRdb recomputed calls from the multiplex PCR reads with MiXCR, one row per CDR3 protein. The sample contains about 840,000 distinct CDR3 sequences, approximately 40% of which appear only once. Sequencing was done on a sample of blood. The receptors shown here come from a man aged 18 to 30 with Graves' hyperthyroidism.

The rearrangement joins TRBV5-1 to TRBJ2-7, with 8 bases lining up with TRBD1. Germline CDR1 and CDR2: SGHRS and YFSETQ. V lost 5 bases, J lost 0 bases, and 7 bases stayed unmatched. The CDR3 spans 15 residues. CDR3 protein: CASRWGTGDSYEQYF. CDR3 nucleotide sequence: TGCGCCAGCAGGTGGGGGACAGGTGACTCCTACGAGCAGTACTTC.

Concerning this clonotype: Germline is not matched at one junction end, which may reflect a read error. The chain recombines TRBV25-1 with TRBJ1-2, with D tentatively TRBD1 (6 bases). The CDR3 is 14 amino acids. CDR1 MGHDK and CDR2 SYGVNS come from the germline V gene. CDR3 sequence reads: CTSRGTVGRYGYTF. The CDR3 DNA follows: TGTACCAGCAGGGGTACGGTCGGGAGGTATGGCTACACCTTC.

This clonotype was seen many times. The chain combines TRBV2 with TRBJ2-2; D is possibly TRBD1 (6 bases). CDR1 SNHLY and CDR2 FYNNEI come from the germline V gene. V gave up 6 bases and J gave up 7 bases, with 12 bases separating them. The CDR3 is 13 amino acids. In DNA, the CDR3 is TGTGCCAGCAGCCTCAGGGGTATCGGGGAGCTGTTTTTT. Translating it yields CASSLRGIGELFF.

V gene TRBV6-5 combines with J gene TRBJ2-7; 7 bases line up with TRBD1. In germline, CDR1 is MNHEY, CDR2 SVGAGI. This CDR3 has 11 residues. V lost 4 bases, J lost 11 bases, and 5 bases stayed unmatched. The DNA for the CDR3 is TGTGCCAGCAGTTCCGGACAGGTCGAGTACTTC. As protein: CASSSGQVEYF.

The chain couples TRBV7-9 to TRBJ2-3, with 7 bases aligning to TRBD1. CDR1 is SEHNR and CDR2 is FQNEAQ in the germline V gene (reference sequence). Trimming at V came to 4 bases and at J to 0 bases, leaving 7 bases not matched to a gene. The CDR3 consists of 16 residues. CDR3 nucleotide sequence: TGTGCCAGCAGCTCAACCCCACAGGGGAGCACAGATACGCAGTATTTT. Protein: CASSSTPQGSTDTQYF.

This clonotype appeared a single time. This sequence joins TRBV29-1 and TRBJ2-7, with 10 bases matching TRBD2. This CDR3 is 15 amino acids long. Trimming removed 6 bases from V and 1 base from J; junction bases left unmatched: 9. Germline values: CDR1 SQVTM, CDR2 ANQGSEA. CDR3 sequence: CSVLSFSGRSYEQYF. The CDR3 nucleotides are TGCAGCGTCCTTAGTTTTAGCGGGAGGTCCTACGAGCAGTACTTC.

At least ten counts were recorded for this clonotype. The chain is built from TRBV20-1 and TRBJ2-5; 9 bases align to TRBD1. V gave up 3 bases and J gave up 7 bases; unmatched junction bases: 9. The CDR3 is 14 residues long. Per the germline V gene, CDR1 is DFQATT and CDR2 is SNEGSKA (reference sequence). In DNA form, the CDR3 reads TGCAGTGCTAGTAGGGACAGGGTTTTCGGGACCCAGTACTTC. Protein product: CSASRDRVFGTQYF.

Comments on this clonotype: This may be a read error, as it is one base from a much larger clone. The chain combines TRBV12-3 or TRBV12-4 with TRBJ1-2; D is unclear. The CDR3 has 13 residues. This chain's CDR3 is CASSLERNYGCTF. The CDR3 DNA reads TGTGCCAGCAGTTTAGAAAGAAACTATGGCTGCACCTTC.

In this sample, this clonotype turned up a few times. The V and J genes are TRBV3-1 and TRBJ1-2; D unclear. The length of the CDR3 is 12 residues. Germline CDR1 is LGHDT and CDR2 is YNNKEL (reference sequence). V was pared by 0 bases and J by 6 bases, with 5 bases between. The DNA for the CDR3 is TGTGCCAGCAGCCAAGATGAGGATGGCTACACCTTC. It specifies CASSQDEDGYTF.

The rearrangement links TRBV6-6 to TRBJ1-5; tentatively, D is TRBD1 (5 bases). V was cut by 0 bases and J by 5 bases, with 11 bases left in between. This CDR3 has 15 amino acids. Germline CDR1 is MNHNY and CDR2 is SVGAGI (reference sequence). CDR3 amino acids: CASSYSGTAHQPQHF. Here the CDR3 DNA reads TGTGCCAGCAGTTACTCGGGGACTGCCCATCAGCCCCAGCATTTT.

There are a few counts of this clonotype. In DNA, the CDR3 is TGTGCCATCAGTGATCCAACCCGGGACAGACAACTGAGTGAAGCTTTCTTT. It specifies CAISDPTRDRQLSEAFF. The chain is built from TRBV10-3 and TRBJ1-1; 7 bases are a match to TRBD1. This CDR3 is built from 17 residues. The germline CDR1 and CDR2 sequences are ENHRY and SYGVKD. V lost 3 bases, J lost 7 bases, and 17 bases stayed unmatched.

This clonotype was recorded a few times. This chain links TRBV9 with TRBJ2-5, with 9 bases fitting TRBD2. The CDR3 is 15 amino acids. V was clipped by 4 bases and J by 11 bases; unmatched bases: 15. CDR1 and CDR2 (germline): SGDLS, YYNGEE. As DNA, the CDR3 is TGTGCCAGCAGCCCCGAGGGACTAGCCCCCCAAGCTCAGTACTTC. Residues: CASSPEGLAPQAQYF.

This clonotype has a count of ten or more. The rearrangement uses TRBV7-9 and TRBJ1-2; D is undetermined. With 2 bases removed from V and 7 bases from J, the gap between germline ends came to 8 bases. Germline lookup yields CDR1 SEHNR and CDR2 FQNEAQ (reference sequence). The CDR3 spans 12 residues. The CDR3 nucleotides are TGTGCCAGCAGCTTATTGGAGTCTGGCTACACCTTC. Its translation: CASSLLESGYTF.